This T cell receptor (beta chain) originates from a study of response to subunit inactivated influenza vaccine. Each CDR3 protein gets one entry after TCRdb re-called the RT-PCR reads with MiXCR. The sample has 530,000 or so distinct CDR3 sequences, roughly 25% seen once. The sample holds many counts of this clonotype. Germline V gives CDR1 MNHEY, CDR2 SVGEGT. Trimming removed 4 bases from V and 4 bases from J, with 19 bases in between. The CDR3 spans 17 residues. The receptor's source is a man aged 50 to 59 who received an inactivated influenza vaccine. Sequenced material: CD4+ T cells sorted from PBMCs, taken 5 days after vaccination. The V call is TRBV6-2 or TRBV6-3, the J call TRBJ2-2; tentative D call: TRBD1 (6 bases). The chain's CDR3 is CASSSVPRWGRTGELFF. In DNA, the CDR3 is TGTGCCAGCAGTTCCGTCCCCCGTTGGGGGCGCACCGGGGAGCTGTTTTTT.